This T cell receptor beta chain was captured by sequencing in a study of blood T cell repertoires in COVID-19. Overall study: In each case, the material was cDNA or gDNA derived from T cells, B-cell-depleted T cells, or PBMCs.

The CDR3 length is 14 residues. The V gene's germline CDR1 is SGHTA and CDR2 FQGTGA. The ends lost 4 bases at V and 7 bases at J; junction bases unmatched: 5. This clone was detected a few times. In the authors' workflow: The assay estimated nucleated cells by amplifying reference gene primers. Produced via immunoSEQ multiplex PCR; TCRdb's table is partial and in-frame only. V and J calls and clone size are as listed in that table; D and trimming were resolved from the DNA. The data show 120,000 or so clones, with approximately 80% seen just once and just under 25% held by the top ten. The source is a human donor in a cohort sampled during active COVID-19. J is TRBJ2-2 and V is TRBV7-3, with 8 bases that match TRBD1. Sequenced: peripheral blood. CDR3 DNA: TGTGCCAGCAGCTCTCAAGGACAGGGCGGGGAGCTGTTTTTT. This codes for CASSSQGQGGELFF.